The clone carrying this T cell receptor beta chain was observed a handful of times. The antigen is undetermined. This sample is drawn from a study of response to subunit inactivated influenza vaccine. Findings and limits, study-wide: The authors suggested that few new T cells are recruited per seasonal influenza vaccination.

Via MiXCR, TCRdb re-called the RT-PCR reads, giving one row per CDR3 protein. The profile covers over 300,000 distinct CDR3 sequences, with 20% to 25% appearing a single time and roughly 10% taken by the ten largest. This CDR3 is 15 amino acids long. Germline trimming cut 6 bases from V and 0 bases from J; bases unmatched to any gene: 7. The germline V gene encodes CDR1 MNHNS and CDR2 SASEGT. This material consisted of PBMCs from blood, taken less than 22 months after vaccination. The genes are TRBV6-1 and TRBJ1-2; TRBD1 agrees at 7 bases. The source of this sequence is a man between 50 and 75 years old who received an inactivated influenza vaccine. The CDR3 region is CASRGDRASNYGYTF. In DNA, the CDR3 is TGTGCCAGCAGGGGGGACAGAGCGTCTAACTATGGCTACACCTTC.